The present T cell receptor beta chain was sequenced within a study of blood T cell repertoires in COVID-19. Across the study: From the United States, Italy and Spain came samples of acute and convalescent COVID-19. PBMCs, B-cell-depleted T cells, or T cells were the source of the cDNA or gDNA that made up the material.

Participants were placed into cohorts based on the clinical history they reported. In the original analysis: Cell counts per sample came from amplifying reference gene primers. This table comes from immunoSEQ multiplex PCR, and its TCRdb copy is limited to in-frame clones, with some not included. Clone size and the V and J calls come from that table; the DNA yielded D and trimming. The data contain approximately 180,000 clones, approximately 85% of them seen just once; the ten biggest clones take up 6.2%. The sequence was obtained from a middle-aged man who had recovered from COVID-19. What was sequenced was PBMCs or T cells enriched from blood (not recorded which).

This chain's CDR3 is CASSITGTGEDYGYTF. CDR3 sequence (DNA): TGTGCCAGCAGCATTACAGGGACAGGTGAGGACTATGGCTACACCTTC. This chain uses TRBV7-9 with TRBJ1-2; 8 positions agree with TRBD1. The CDR3 contains 16 residues. CDR1 is SEHNR and CDR2 is FQNEAQ in the germline V gene (reference sequence). V was pared by 5 bases and J by 3 bases, with 11 bases of the junction left unmatched. Based on the CDR3 plus reference TRBV7-9 and TRBJ1-2, the full variable domain is DTGVSQNPRHKITKRGQNVTFRCDPISEHNRLYWYRQTLGQGPEFLTYFQNEAQLEKSRLLSDRFSAERPKGSFSTLEIQRTEQGDSAMYLCASSITGTGEDYGYTFGSGTRLTVV.